This TCR beta chain was identified during a study of long-term antiretroviral therapy in people with HIV. Trimming took 4 bases from V and 1 from J, leaving 13 bases between them. Germline CDR1 is SQVTM and CDR2 is ANQGSEA. The CDR3 loop spans 14 amino acids. The run of the v3.0 immunoSEQ assay was at survey level. Generated by immunoSEQ multiplex PCR, the TCRdb table keeps only in-frame clones and is missing some. The sample has 25,000 to 35,000 clones; more than 95% are singletons. The chain uses TRBV29-1 and TRBJ1-1; unclear D gene. This clonotype was obtained from a man aged 30 to 39 with HIV. Sequenced here: unsorted PBMCs, sampled 6.9 years after starting antiretroviral therapy. The CDR3 region has the DNA TGCAGCGTTGTCCGAACCTTTAGGAACACTGAAGCTTTCTTT. It specifies CSVVRTFRNTEAFF.